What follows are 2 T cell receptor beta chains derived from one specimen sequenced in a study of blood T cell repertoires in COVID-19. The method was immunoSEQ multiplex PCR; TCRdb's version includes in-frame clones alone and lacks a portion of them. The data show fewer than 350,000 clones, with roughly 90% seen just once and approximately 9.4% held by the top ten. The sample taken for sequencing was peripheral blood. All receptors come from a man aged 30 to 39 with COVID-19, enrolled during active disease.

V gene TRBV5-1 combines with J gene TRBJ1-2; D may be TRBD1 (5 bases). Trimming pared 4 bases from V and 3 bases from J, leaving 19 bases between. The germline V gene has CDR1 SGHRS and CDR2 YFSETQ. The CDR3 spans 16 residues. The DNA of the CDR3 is TGCGCCAGCAGCCTCTATGCCCGGACCAGGGACTATGGCTACACCTTC. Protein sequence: CASSLYARTRDYGYTF.

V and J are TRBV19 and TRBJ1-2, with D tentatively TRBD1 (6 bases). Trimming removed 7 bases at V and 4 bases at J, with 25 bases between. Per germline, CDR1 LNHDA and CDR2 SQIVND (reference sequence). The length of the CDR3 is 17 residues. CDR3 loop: CASTPGAAGPSAYGYTF. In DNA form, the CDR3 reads TGTGCCAGTACCCCAGGGGCAGCCGGGCCCTCTGCCTATGGCTACACCTTC.